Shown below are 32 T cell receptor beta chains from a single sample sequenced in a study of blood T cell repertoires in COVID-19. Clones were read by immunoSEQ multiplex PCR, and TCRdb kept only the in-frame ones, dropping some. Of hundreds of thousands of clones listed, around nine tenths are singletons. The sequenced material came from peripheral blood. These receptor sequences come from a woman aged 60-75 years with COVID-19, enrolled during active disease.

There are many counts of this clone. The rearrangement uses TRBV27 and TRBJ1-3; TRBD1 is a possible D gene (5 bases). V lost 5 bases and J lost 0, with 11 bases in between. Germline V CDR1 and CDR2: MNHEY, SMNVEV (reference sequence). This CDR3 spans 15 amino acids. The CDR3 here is CASSKDRYSGNTIYF. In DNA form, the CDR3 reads TGTGCCAGCAGTAAAGACAGATACTCTGGAAACACCATATATTTT.

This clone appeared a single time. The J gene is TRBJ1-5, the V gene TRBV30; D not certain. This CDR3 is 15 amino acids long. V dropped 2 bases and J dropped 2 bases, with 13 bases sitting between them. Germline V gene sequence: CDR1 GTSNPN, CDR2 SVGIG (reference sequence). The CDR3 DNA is TGTGCCTGGAGTAGCGGATCTGCGGGCAATCAGCCCCAGCATTTT. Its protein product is CAWSSGSAGNQPQHF.

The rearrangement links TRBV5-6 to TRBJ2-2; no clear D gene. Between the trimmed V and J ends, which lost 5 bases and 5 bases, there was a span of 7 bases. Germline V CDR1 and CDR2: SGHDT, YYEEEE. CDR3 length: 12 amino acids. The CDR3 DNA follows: TGTGCCAGCAGTTTTGCGACCGGGGAGCTGTTTTTT. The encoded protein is CASSFATGELFF.

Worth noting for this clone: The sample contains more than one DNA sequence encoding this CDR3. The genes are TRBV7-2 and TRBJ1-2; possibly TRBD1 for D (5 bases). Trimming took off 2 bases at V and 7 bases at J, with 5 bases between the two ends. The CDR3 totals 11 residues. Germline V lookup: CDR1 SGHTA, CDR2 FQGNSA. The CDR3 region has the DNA TGTGCCAGCAGCTTAACAGGTGGCTACACCTTC. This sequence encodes CASSLTGGYTF.

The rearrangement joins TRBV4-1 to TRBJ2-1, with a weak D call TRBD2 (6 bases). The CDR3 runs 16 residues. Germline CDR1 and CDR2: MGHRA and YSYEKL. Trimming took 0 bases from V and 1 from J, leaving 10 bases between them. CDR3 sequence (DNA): TGCGCCAGCAGCCAAGATAAACTAGCTTCCTACAATGAGCAGTTCTTC. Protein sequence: CASSQDKLASYNEQFF.

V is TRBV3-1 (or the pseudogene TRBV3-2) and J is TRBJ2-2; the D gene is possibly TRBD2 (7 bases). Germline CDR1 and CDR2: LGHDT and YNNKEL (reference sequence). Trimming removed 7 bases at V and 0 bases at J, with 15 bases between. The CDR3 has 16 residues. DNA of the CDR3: TGTGCCAGCAAAAGGGGAGGGGGAACGAACACCGGGGAGCTGTTTTTT. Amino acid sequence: CASKRGGGTNTGELFF.

The CDR3 DNA is TGTGCCAGTACTAACGCTCCTCTATTTAGACCGGGGGCGAACACCGGGGAGCTGTTTTTT. This codes for CASTNAPLFRPGANTGELFF. The chain links TRBV19 to TRBJ2-2; perhaps TRBD2 as D (6 bases). Trimming cost V 7 bases and J 0 bases, with 27 bases left between them. This CDR3 is built from 20 residues. CDR1 LNHDA and CDR2 SQIVND come from the germline V gene (reference sequence).

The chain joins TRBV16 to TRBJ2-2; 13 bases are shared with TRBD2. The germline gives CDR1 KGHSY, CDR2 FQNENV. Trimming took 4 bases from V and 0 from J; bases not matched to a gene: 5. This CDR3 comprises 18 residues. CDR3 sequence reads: CASSPRLAGGSNTGELFF. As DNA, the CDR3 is TGTGCCAGCAGCCCCCGACTAGCGGGGGGATCGAACACCGGGGAGCTGTTTTTT.

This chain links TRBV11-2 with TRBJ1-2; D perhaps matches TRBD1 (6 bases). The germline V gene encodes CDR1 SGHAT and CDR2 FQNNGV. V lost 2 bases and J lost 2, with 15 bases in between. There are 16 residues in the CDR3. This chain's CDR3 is CASSLNPWTENYGYTF. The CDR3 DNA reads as TGTGCCAGCAGCTTAAATCCTTGGACAGAAAACTATGGCTACACCTTC. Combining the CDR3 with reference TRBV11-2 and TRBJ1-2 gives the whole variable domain EAGVAQSPRYKIIEKRQSVAFWCNPISGHATLYWYQQILGQGPKLLIQFQNNGVVDDSQLPKDRFSAERLKGVDSTLKIQPAKLEDSAVYLCASSLNPWTENYGYTFGSGTRLTVV.

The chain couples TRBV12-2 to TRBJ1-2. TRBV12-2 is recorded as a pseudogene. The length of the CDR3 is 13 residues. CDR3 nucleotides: TGTGCAAGTCCTCCGGGCCCGGGGGGTGGCTACACCTTC. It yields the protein CASPPGPGGGYTF.

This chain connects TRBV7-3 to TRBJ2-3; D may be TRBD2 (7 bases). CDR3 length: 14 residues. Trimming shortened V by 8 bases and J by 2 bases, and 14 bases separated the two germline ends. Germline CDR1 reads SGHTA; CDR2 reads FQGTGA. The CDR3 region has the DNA TGTGCCAGCTCGAGAGGGGGGGCCACAGATACGCAGTATTTT. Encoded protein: CASSRGGATDTQYF.

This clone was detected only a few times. CDR3: CASSPDRYSGNTIYF. DNA for the CDR3: TGTGCCAGTAGCCCTGACAGGTACTCTGGAAACACCATATATTTT. The chain couples TRBV19 to TRBJ1-3; weak D call: TRBD1 (6 bases). The CDR3 is 15 amino acids. V lost 6 bases and J lost 0, with 12 bases in between. Germline assignment: CDR1 LNHDA and CDR2 SQIVND (reference sequence).

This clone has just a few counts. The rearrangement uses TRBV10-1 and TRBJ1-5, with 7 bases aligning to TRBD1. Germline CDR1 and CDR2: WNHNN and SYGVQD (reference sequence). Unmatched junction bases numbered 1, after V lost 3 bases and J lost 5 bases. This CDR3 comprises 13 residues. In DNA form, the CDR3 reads TGCGCCAGCAGTGACCAGGGGGATCAGCCCCAGCATTTT. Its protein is CASSDQGDQPQHF.

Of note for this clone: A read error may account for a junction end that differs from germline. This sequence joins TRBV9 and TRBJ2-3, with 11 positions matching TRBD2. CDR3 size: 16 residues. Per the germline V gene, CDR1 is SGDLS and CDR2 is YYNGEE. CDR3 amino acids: CATSPNLAGGGRACYF. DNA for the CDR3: TGTGCCACCAGCCCGAATTTAGCGGGGGGGGGCCGGGCCTGCTATTTT.

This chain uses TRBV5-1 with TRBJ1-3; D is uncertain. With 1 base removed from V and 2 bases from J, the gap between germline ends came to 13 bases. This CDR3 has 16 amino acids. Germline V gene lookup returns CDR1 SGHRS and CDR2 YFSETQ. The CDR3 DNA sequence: TGCGCCAGCAGCTTGATGGATTCGGGTGCTGGAAACACCATATATTTT. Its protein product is CASSLMDSGAGNTIYF. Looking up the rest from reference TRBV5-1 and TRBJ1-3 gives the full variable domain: KAGVTQTPRYLIKTRGQQVTLSCSPISGHRSVSWYQQTPGQGLQFLFEYFSETQRNKGNFPGRFSGRQFSNSRSEMNVSTLELGDSALYLCASSLMDSGAGNTIYFGEGSWLTVV.

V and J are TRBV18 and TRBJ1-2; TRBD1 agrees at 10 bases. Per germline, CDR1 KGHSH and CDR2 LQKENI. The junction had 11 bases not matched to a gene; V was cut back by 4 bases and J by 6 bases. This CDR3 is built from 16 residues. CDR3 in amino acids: CASSQGQGKGQDGYTF. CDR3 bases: TGTGCCAGCTCACAGGGACAGGGGAAGGGTCAAGATGGCTACACCTTC.

CDR3 loop: CASSNGLAAYEQFF. The CDR3 DNA sequence: TGCGCCAGCAGCAATGGACTAGCGGCCTATGAGCAGTTCTTC. The chain employs TRBV4-1 and TRBJ2-1, with 10 bases matching TRBD2. This CDR3 spans 14 amino acids. Unmatched junction bases numbered 6, after V lost 5 bases and J lost 8 bases. Germline values: CDR1 MGHRA, CDR2 YSYEKL.

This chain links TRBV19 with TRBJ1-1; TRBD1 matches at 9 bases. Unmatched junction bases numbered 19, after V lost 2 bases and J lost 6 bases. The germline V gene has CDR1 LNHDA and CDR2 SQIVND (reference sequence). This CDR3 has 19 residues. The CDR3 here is CASSIQNYFSTGGLSEAFF. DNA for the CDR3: TGTGCCAGTAGTATACAAAATTATTTTTCTACAGGGGGCTTGTCTGAAGCTTTCTTT.

CDR3 region: CASSEQGAGGWGVNQPQHF. For the CDR3, the DNA is TGTGCCAGCAGTGAACAAGGGGCGGGTGGCTGGGGGGTCAATCAGCCCCAGCATTTT. The chain recombines TRBV6-1 with TRBJ1-5, with D possibly TRBD1 on 5 matching bases. CDR3 length: 19 residues. Germline V gene sequence: CDR1 MNHNS, CDR2 SASEGT. Trimming cost V 2 bases and J 3 bases, with 23 bases left between them.

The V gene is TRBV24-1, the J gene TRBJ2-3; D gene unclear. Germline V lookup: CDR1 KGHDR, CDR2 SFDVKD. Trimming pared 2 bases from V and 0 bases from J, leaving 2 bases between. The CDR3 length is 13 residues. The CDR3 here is CATSDSSTDTQYF. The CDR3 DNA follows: TGTGCCACCAGTGATTCTAGCACAGATACGCAGTATTTT.

DNA of the CDR3: TGTGCCAGCGGAGGACAGGTCTCCTACGAGCAGTACTTC. Translating it yields CASGGQVSYEQYF. V usage is TRBV6-5 and J usage is TRBJ2-7; 7 bases match TRBD1. Germline loops: CDR1 MNHEY, CDR2 SVGAGI. The CDR3 spans 13 residues. V was clipped by 8 bases and J by 0 bases; unmatched bases: 4.

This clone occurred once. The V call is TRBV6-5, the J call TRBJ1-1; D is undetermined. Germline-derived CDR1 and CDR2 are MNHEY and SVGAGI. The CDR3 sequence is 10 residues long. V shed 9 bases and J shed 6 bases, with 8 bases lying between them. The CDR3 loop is CASGGSEAFF. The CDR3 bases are TGTGCCAGTGGAGGGTCTGAAGCTTTCTTT.

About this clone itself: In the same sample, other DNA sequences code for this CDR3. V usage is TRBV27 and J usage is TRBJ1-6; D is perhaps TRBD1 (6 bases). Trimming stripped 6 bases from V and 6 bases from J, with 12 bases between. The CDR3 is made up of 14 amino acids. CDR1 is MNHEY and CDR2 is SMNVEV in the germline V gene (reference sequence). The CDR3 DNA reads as TGTGCCAGCAGGAAAGGGGGATTTAATTCACCCCTCCACTTT. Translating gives CASRKGGFNSPLHF.

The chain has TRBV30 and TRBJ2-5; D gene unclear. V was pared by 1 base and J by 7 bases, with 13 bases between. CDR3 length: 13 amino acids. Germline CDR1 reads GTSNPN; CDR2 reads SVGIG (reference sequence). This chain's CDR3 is CAWSDLGDGTQYF. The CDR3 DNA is TGTGCCTGGAGTGATCTCGGAGATGGGACCCAGTACTTC.

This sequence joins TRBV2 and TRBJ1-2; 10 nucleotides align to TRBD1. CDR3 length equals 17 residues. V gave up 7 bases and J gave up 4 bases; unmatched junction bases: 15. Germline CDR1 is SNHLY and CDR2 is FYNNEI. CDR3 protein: CASTPTTGGSILYGYTF. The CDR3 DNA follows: TGTGCCAGCACCCCGACGACAGGGGGCTCTATTCTCTATGGCTACACCTTC.

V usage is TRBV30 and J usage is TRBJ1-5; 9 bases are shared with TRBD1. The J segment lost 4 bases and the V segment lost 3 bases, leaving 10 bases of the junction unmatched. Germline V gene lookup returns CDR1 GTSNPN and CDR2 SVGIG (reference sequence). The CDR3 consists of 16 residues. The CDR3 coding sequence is TGTGCCTGGAGGCCCAACACAGGGGGCGGAAATCAGCCCCAGCATTTT. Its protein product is CAWRPNTGGGNQPQHF.

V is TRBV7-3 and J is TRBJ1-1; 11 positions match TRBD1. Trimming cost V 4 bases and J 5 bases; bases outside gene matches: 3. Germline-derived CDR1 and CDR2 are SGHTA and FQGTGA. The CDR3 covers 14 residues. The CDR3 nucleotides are TGTGCCAGCAGCTGGACAGGGGGCGAGACTGAAGCTTTCTTT. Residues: CASSWTGGETEAFF.

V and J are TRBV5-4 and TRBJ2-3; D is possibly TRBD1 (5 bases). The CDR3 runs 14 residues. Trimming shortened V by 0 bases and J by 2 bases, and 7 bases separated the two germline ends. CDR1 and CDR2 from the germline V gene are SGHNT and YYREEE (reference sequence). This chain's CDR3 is CASSLAGYTDTQYF. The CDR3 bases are TGTGCCAGCAGCTTGGCAGGGTACACAGATACGCAGTATTTT.

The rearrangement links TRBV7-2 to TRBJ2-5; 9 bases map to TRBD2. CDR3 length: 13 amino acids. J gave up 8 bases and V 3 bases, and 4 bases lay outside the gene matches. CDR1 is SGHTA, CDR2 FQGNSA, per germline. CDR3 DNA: TGTGCCAGCAGCTTCTCTAGCGGGGACACCCAGTACTTC. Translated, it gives CASSFSSGDTQYF.

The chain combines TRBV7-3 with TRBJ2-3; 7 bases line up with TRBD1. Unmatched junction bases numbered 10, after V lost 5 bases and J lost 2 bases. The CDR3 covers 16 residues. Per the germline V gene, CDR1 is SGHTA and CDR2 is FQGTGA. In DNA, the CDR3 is TGTGCCAGCAGCCGCTCTTGGGACAGCCTCACAGATACGCAGTATTTT. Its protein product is CASSRSWDSLTDTQYF.

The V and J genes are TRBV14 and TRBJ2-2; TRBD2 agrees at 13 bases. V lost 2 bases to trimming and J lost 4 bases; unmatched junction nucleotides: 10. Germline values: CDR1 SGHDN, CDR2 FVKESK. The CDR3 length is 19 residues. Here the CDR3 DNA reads TGTGCCAGCAGCCAAATTGAGGGACTAGCGGGGCGTGGCACCGGGGAGCTGTTTTTT. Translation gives CASSQIEGLAGRGTGELFF.

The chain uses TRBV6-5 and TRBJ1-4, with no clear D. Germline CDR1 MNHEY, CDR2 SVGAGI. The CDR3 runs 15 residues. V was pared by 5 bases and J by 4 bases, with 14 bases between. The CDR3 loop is CASSPPGGLNEKLFF. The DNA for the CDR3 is TGTGCCAGCAGTCCGCCCGGTGGGCTTAATGAAAAACTGTTTTTT.